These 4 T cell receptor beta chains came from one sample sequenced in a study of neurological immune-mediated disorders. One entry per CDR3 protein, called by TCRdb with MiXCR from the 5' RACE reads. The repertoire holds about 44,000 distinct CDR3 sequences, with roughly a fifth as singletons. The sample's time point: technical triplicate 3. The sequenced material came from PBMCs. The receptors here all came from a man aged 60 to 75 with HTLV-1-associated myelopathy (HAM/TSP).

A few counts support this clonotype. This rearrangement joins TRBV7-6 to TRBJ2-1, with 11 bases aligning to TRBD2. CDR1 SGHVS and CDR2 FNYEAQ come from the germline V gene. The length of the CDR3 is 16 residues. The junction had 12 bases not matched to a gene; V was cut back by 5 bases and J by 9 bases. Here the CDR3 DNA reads TGTGCCAGCAGCCGTCTTAGCGGGAGGGCCGTTGGTGAGCAGTTCTTC. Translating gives CASSRLSGRAVGEQFF.

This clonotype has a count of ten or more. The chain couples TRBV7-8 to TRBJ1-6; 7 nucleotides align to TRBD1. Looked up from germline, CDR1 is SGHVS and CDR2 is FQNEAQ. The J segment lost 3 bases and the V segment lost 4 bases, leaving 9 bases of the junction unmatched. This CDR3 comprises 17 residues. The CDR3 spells CASSSYRQGGYNSPLHF. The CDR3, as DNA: TGTGCCAGCAGCTCTTACAGACAGGGCGGCTATAATTCACCCCTCCACTTT.

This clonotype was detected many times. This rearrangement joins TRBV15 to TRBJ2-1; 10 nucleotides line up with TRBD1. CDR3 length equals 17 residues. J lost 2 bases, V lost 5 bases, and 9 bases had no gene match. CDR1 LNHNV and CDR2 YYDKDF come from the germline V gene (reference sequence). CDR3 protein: CATSYSGTGVPYNEQFF. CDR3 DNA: TGTGCCACCAGCTATTCCGGGACAGGGGTTCCCTACAATGAGCAGTTCTTC.

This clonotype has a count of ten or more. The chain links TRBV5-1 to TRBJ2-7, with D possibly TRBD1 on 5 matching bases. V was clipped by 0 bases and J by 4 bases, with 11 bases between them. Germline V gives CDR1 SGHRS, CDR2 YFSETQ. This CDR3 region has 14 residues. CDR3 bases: TGCGCCAGCAGCTTGGCTCAGGGTTTATACGAGCAGTACTTC. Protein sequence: CASSLAQGLYEQYF.